These 27 T cell receptor beta chains share one sample of origin, sequenced in a study of T cell responses to AZD1222 COVID-19 vaccine. Libraries were prepared by immunoSEQ multiplex PCR; TCRdb keeps only in-frame clonotypes and omits some of them. The sample has some 84,000 clones, roughly 88% seen once. Sequencing used peripheral blood, obtained on day 0 of AZD1222 vaccination. The receptors originated from an adult in good health.

The chain couples TRBV27 to TRBJ1-2; 10 bases match TRBD1. The germline CDR1 and CDR2 sequences are MNHEY and SMNVEV (reference sequence). CDR3 length: 16 residues. Unmatched junction bases numbered 9, after V lost 8 bases and J lost 0 bases. The CDR3 loop reads CASRRLGQGANYGYTF. CDR3 in DNA: TGTGCCAGCCGGAGACTAGGACAGGGGGCTAACTATGGCTACACCTTC.

V is TRBV29-1 and J is TRBJ1-2, with 12 positions matching TRBD1. Germline CDR1 is SQVTM and CDR2 is ANQGSEA. The CDR3 sequence is 13 residues long. V gave up 3 bases and J gave up 8 bases; unmatched junction bases: 4. The CDR3 is CSVEGDRGRGYTF. CDR3 coding DNA: TGCAGCGTTGAGGGGGACAGGGGGCGAGGCTACACCTTC.

V is TRBV6-2 or TRBV6-3 and J is TRBJ2-1, with D unresolved. Trimming took off 2 bases at V and 4 bases at J, with 6 bases between the two ends. The CDR3 is 13 amino acids. From germline, CDR1 is MNHEY and CDR2 SVGEGT. The CDR3 DNA reads TGTGCCAGCAGTTACAGAAGATACAATGAGCAGTTCTTC. This codes for CASSYRRYNEQFF.

The J gene is TRBJ1-1, the V gene TRBV6-5; D is unclear. V lost 8 bases and J lost 1, with 14 bases in between. The CDR3 consists of 14 residues. Germline CDR1 MNHEY, CDR2 SVGAGI. CDR3 nucleotides: TGTGCCAGCCGAATAACCTCAGGGAACACTGAAGCTTTCTTT. Protein product: CASRITSGNTEAFF.

The chain uses TRBV5-1 and TRBJ1-1; no clear D gene. Germline V gene lookup returns CDR1 SGHRS and CDR2 YFSETQ. Trimming removed 7 bases from V and 2 bases from J, with 15 bases in between. This CDR3 spans 14 amino acids. The CDR3 sequence is CASCPTQGNTEAFF. In DNA, the CDR3 is TGCGCCAGCTGCCCCACCCAAGGAAACACTGAAGCTTTCTTT.

The gene calls are TRBV5-6 and TRBJ2-7; 7 bases are a match to TRBD1. From germline, CDR1 is SGHDT and CDR2 YYEEEE. The CDR3 loop spans 14 amino acids. V dropped 4 bases and J dropped 5; count of bases not matched to a gene: 9. In DNA, the CDR3 is TGTGCCAGCAGCGACAGGGCGTCATTCGACGAGCAGTACTTC. Encoded protein: CASSDRASFDEQYF.

This clone has only one observation. The CDR3 spells CASSWAETYEQYF. The CDR3 DNA follows: TGTGCCAGCAGTTGGGCAGAAACCTACGAGCAGTACTTC. The gene calls are TRBV12-3 or TRBV12-4 and TRBJ2-7; D gene unclear. This CDR3 is 13 amino acids long. The ends were cut back, 4 bases at V and 2 bases at J, with 9 bases in the middle.

This clone was observed once. V usage is TRBV6-5 and J usage is TRBJ1-3; 9 bases match TRBD1. Germline trimming cut 0 bases from V and 8 bases from J; bases unmatched to any gene: 5. This CDR3 has 15 amino acids. Germline V gene lookup returns CDR1 MNHEY and CDR2 SVGAGI. The CDR3 spells CASSYSGQGLDTIYF. CDR3 bases: TGTGCCAGCAGTTACTCCGGACAGGGGCTAGACACCATATATTTT.

The count of this clone is one. The chain recombines TRBV11-2 with TRBJ2-5; the D is unclear. CDR1 and CDR2 from the germline V gene are SGHAT and FQNNGV. This CDR3 spans 11 amino acids. V gave up 2 bases and J gave up 2 bases, with 0 bases separating them. CDR3 residues: CASSLQETQYF. The CDR3 DNA reads as TGTGCCAGCAGCTTACAAGAGACCCAGTACTTC.

The chain has TRBV11-3 and TRBJ2-7; D perhaps matches TRBD1 (5 bases). This CDR3 is built from 14 residues. Trimming removed 1 base at V and 3 bases at J, with 10 bases between. In germline, CDR1 is SGHNT, CDR2 YENEEA. CDR3 sequence: CASSLASGHYEQYF. Written as DNA, the CDR3 is TGTGCCAGCAGCTTAGCATCAGGACACTACGAGCAGTACTTC.

This chain joins TRBV19 and TRBJ2-2; 14 bases map to TRBD2. The V segment lost 6 bases and the J segment 8 bases; nucleotides outside the gene matches: 14. The CDR3 contains 18 residues. In germline, CDR1 is LNHDA, CDR2 SQIVND (reference sequence). The CDR3 DNA follows: TGTGCCAGTAGGGGTACTTCCGGGACTAGCGGGAGAAGAGGGGAGCTGTTTTTT. Amino acid sequence: CASRGTSGTSGRRGELFF.

The gene calls are TRBV4-1 and TRBJ1-1; TRBD1 might be the D (5 bases). The length of the CDR3 is 16 residues. The germline V and J ends were trimmed by 0 bases and 4 bases, with 15 bases remaining between them. The germline gives CDR1 MGHRA, CDR2 YSYEKL. The CDR3 DNA sequence: TGCGCCAGCAGCCAAGAAGGGGTACGCGTGAGCACTGAAGCTTTCTTT. The encoded protein is CASSQEGVRVSTEAFF.

Details on this clone: Other DNA sequences in this sample translate to the same CDR3. The rearrangement joins TRBV30 to TRBJ1-5, with D unclear. Trimming removed 2 bases at V and 0 bases at J, with 5 bases between. CDR1 is GTSNPN and CDR2 is SVGIG in the germline V gene (reference sequence). The CDR3 is 13 residues long. The CDR3 sequence: CAWSRDSNQPQHF. The CDR3 bases are TGTGCCTGGAGTCGGGATAGCAATCAGCCCCAGCATTTT.

This chain joins TRBV30 and TRBJ1-2; maybe TRBD1 (5 bases). This CDR3 comprises 15 residues. V shed 3 bases and J shed 3 bases, with 17 bases lying between them. Germline V gene sequence: CDR1 GTSNPN, CDR2 SVGIG (reference sequence). CDR3 bases: TGTGCCTGGAGGGTGCCAGGGAAAAAGGACTATGGCTACACCTTC. Its protein product is CAWRVPGKKDYGYTF.

The chain has TRBV19 and TRBJ1-5; the D gene is possibly TRBD1 (6 bases). CDR1 is LNHDA and CDR2 is SQIVND in the germline V gene (reference sequence). V was trimmed by 4 bases and J by 5 bases, leaving 9 bases between them. The CDR3 spans 13 residues. The CDR3 nucleotides read TGTGCCAGTAGTAAGGACAGATATCAGCCCCAGCATTTT. Protein product: CASSKDRYQPQHF.

The chain uses TRBV6-5 and TRBJ1-2; D uncertain. From germline, CDR1 is MNHEY and CDR2 SVGAGI. Trimming stripped 6 bases from V and 0 bases from J, with 2 bases between. CDR3 size: 11 residues. The CDR3 bases are TGTGCCAGCAGCCCTAACTATGGCTACACCTTC. It is translated as CASSPNYGYTF.

V and J are TRBV4-2 and TRBJ2-5; 10 bases fit TRBD1. The CDR3 is 16 amino acids. CDR1 LGHNA and CDR2 YNFKEQ come from the germline V gene. V gave up 1 base and J gave up 1 base; unmatched junction bases: 3. This CDR3 reads CASSQGGTGAQETQYF. CDR3 coding DNA: TGTGCCAGCAGCCAAGGGGGGACAGGGGCCCAAGAGACCCAGTACTTC.

The rearrangement links TRBV19 to TRBJ1-6; D gene ambiguous. V was shortened by 3 bases and J by 7 bases, with 13 bases between the two germline ends. CDR3 length: 15 residues. Germline V CDR1 and CDR2: LNHDA, SQIVND (reference sequence). This chain's CDR3 is CASSIGPGGNSPLHF. In DNA form, the CDR3 reads TGTGCCAGTAGTATCGGTCCAGGCGGCAATTCACCCCTCCACTTT.

The V and J genes are TRBV4-2 and TRBJ2-1, with 14 bases lining up with TRBD2. V was clipped by 3 bases and J by 5 bases; unmatched bases: 15. In germline, CDR1 is LGHNA, CDR2 YNFKEQ. The CDR3 runs to 20 residues. CDR3 nucleotides: TGTGCCAGCAGCCATCTCCCGGGACTAGCGGGAGTCAAGCCTCACAATGAGCAGTTCTTC. Encoded protein: CASSHLPGLAGVKPHNEQFF.

The rearrangement joins TRBV6-5 to TRBJ1-2; 7 bases agree with TRBD1. The CDR3 sequence is 13 residues long. Germline-derived CDR1 and CDR2 are MNHEY and SVGAGI. With V trimmed by 6 bases and J by 6 bases, 7 bases remained unmatched. The CDR3 is CASRGDRVNGYTF. The CDR3 DNA is TGTGCCAGCAGAGGAGACAGGGTCAATGGCTACACCTTC.

In nucleotides, the CDR3 is TGTGCCAGCAGTTTAGGGGTAGGGGTCGGGGAGCTGTTTTTT. This encodes CASSLGVGVGELFF. V and J are TRBV27 and TRBJ2-2; a possible D gene is TRBD1 (5 bases). This CDR3 is built from 14 residues. Trimming pared 2 bases from V and 7 bases from J, leaving 11 bases between. Germline values: CDR1 MNHEY, CDR2 SMNVEV (reference sequence).

The chain recombines TRBV12-1 with TRBJ2-5; the table's D call TRBD1 went unverified against the DNA. TRBV12-1 is an annotated pseudogene. The CDR3 totals 13 residues. CDR3 DNA: TGTGCCAGCAGCTTTGATAGGGGGGAGACCCAGTACTTC. Protein: CASSFDRGETQYF.

The V and J genes are TRBV5-6 and TRBJ1-1, with TRBD1 as a possible D gene (6 bases). V gave up 0 bases and J gave up 1 base, with 16 bases separating them. CDR3 length: 17 residues. CDR1 and CDR2 (germline): SGHDT, YYEEEE. The CDR3 is CASSLDRTGLGNTEAFF. The CDR3 DNA is TGTGCCAGCAGCTTGGACCGAACAGGGCTGGGGAACACTGAAGCTTTCTTT.

This chain uses TRBV7-9 with TRBJ2-5, with TRBD2 as a possible D gene (6 bases). Germline assignment: CDR1 SEHNR and CDR2 FQNEAQ (reference sequence). V dropped 5 bases and J dropped 5 bases, with 18 bases sitting between them. The CDR3 has 15 amino acids. CDR3 protein: CASSLPHSGGETQYF. DNA of the CDR3: TGTGCCAGCAGCCTCCCCCATTCAGGAGGGGAGACCCAGTACTTC.

The chain links TRBV6-4 to TRBJ2-5; D may correspond to TRBD1 or TRBD2 (5 bases each). This CDR3 spans 15 amino acids. The ends were cut back, 6 bases at V and 3 bases at J, with 17 bases in the middle. The germline CDR1 and CDR2 sequences are MRHNA and SNTAGT. CDR3 DNA sequence: TGTGCCAGCAGCCCCCGGGACGGCATCAAAGAGACCCAGTACTTC. Translating gives CASSPRDGIKETQYF.

V usage is TRBV7-9 and J usage is TRBJ2-7; TRBD1 matches 7 bases. Germline-derived CDR1 and CDR2 are SEHNR and FQNEAQ (reference sequence). The CDR3 is made up of 14 amino acids. Losses at the gene ends were 6 bases for V and 0 bases for J; bases not matched to a gene: 5. The CDR3 spells CASRGTASSYEQYF. CDR3 in DNA: TGTGCCAGCAGAGGGACAGCTAGCTCCTACGAGCAGTACTTC. The full variable domain, with the rest looked up from reference TRBV7-9 and TRBJ2-7, is DTGVSQNPRHKITKRGQNVTFRCDPISEHNRLYWYRQTLGQGPEFLTYFQNEAQLEKSRLLSDRFSAERPKGSFSTLEIQRTEQGDSAMYLCASRGTASSYEQYFGPGTRLTVT.

The gene calls are TRBV20-1 and TRBJ2-7, with 7 bases that match TRBD2. There are 13 residues in the CDR3. The V and J ends lost 3 bases and 2 bases, in that order; junction bases with no gene match: 4. Germline CDR1 reads DFQATT; CDR2 reads SNEGSKA (reference sequence). For the CDR3, the DNA is TGCAGTGCTAGTCCCGGGACTACCTACGAGCAGTACTTC. Its protein is CSASPGTTYEQYF.